Listed below are T cell receptor beta chains from one sample, sequenced in a study of response to subunit inactivated influenza vaccine. Via MiXCR, TCRdb re-called the RT-PCR reads, giving one row per CDR3 protein. The sample has fewer than 700,000 distinct CDR3 sequences; over 10% are singletons. This specimen consisted of PBMCs from blood, obtained about 6 weeks after vaccination. The receptors come from a man aged 45-65 years who received an inactivated influenza vaccine. Each CDR3 is given with its conserved first and last residue. The D gene is left open where the match is weak. Clone size is given for some rows only: seen once, a few or many times, or a class if the clone is expanded.

V gene	clone size	CDR3 length	J gene	D gene	CDR3 DNA	CDR3 protein
TRBV12-3/TRBV12-4	.	15	TRBJ2-2	.	TGTGCCAGCGATGGGGGACTGCTGAACACCGGGGAGCTGTTTTTT	CASDGGLLNTGELFF
TRBV11-2	many	15	TRBJ2-3	TRBD1	TGTGCCAGCAGCCTACTCGGGGGACAGGGAGATACGCAGTATTTT	CASSLLGGQGDTQYF
TRBV12-3/TRBV12-4	few	15	TRBJ1-1	.	TGTGCCAGCAGGACTACAGTGTCCTTGAACACTGAAGCTTTCTTT	CASRTTVSLNTEAFF
TRBV6-5	.	15	TRBJ2-2	.	TGTGCCAGCAGTTACTCGAATCGGGGCACCGGGGAGCTGTTTTTT	CASSYSNRGTGELFF
TRBV6-6	many	13	TRBJ2-1	.	TGTGCCAGCAGTTACTCGAGATACAATGAGCAGTTCTTC	CASSYSRYNEQFF
TRBV27	many	17	TRBJ1-2	.	TGTGCCAGCAGTTCCGGGAGGGGGACACTTGCACTTTATGGCTACACCTTC	CASSSGRGTLALYGYTF
TRBV6-5	many	13	TRBJ2-7	.	TGTGCCAGCAGTTACAAGGCAGGTAACGAGCAGTACTTC	CASSYKAGNEQYF
TRBV20-1	.	11	TRBJ2-4	.	TGCAGTGCTAGAGAGTCGAACATTCAGTACTTC	CSARESNIQYF
TRBV9	.	16	TRBJ2-1	TRBD2	TGTGCCAGCAGCGTAGCCCCAGCGGGAGGTTGGAATGAGCAGTTCTTC	CASSVAPAGGWNEQFF
TRBV20-1	.	13	TRBJ1-1	.	TGCAGTGCTAGAGATACCGGAACCCAAGGAGCTTTCTTT	CSARDTGTQGAFF
TRBV25-1	few	17	TRBJ2-4	TRBD2	TGTGCCAGCAGCGATAGTTGGCGGGAGGGCCTCCAAAACATTCAGTACTTC	CASSDSWREGLQNIQYF
TRBV7-9	few	14	TRBJ2-5	.	TGTGCCAGCAGCTTTGGGGATCAAGGGAGGACCCAGTACTTC	CASSFGDQGRTQYF
TRBV4-1	.	16	TRBJ1-6	.	TGCGCCAGCAGCCAAGAGACAGGAGCTGATAATTCACCCCTCCACTTT	CASSQETGADNSPLHF
TRBV4-2	.	13	TRBJ2-2	.	TGTGCCAGCAGCCAAGTAACTCCCGGGGAGCTGTTTTTT	CASSQVTPGELFF
TRBV20-1	.	18	TRBJ2-7	.	TGCAGTGCTAAAATAGGGCCAGGAACCCCGCGGGAAGTCATTGGGCAGTACTTC	CSAKIGPGTPREVIGQYF
TRBV2	.	17	TRBJ2-7	TRBD2	TGTACCCTCTGCTTCGGCCGGGGCCTAGCGGGTCATAACGAGCAGTACTTC	CTLCFGRGLAGHNEQYF
TRBV20-1	.	19	TRBJ2-7	TRBD2	TGCAGTGCTAGAGAGGGCCGCGCGGCCCTAGCGGGAGATAGGTACGAGCAGTACTTC	CSAREGRAALAGDRYEQYF
TRBV28	few	15	TRBJ2-7	.	TGTGCCAGCGGCCCCTTAACGGGTAGCTCCTACGAGCAGTACTTC	CASGPLTGSSYEQYF
TRBV7-9	.	15	TRBJ2-1	TRBD1	TGTGCCAGCAGCTTAAAGGGACAGGGAGTAAGTGAGCAGTTCTTC	CASSLKGQGVSEQFF
TRBV29-1	many	12	TRBJ2-3	.	TGCAGCGTTGAACCTGGTCCAGATACGCAGTATTTT	CSVEPGPDTQYF
TRBV29-1	many	12	TRBJ2-5	.	TGCAGCGCGACTCTCGGGATAGAGACCCAGTACTTC	CSATLGIETQYF
TRBV5-1	.	15	TRBJ2-3	TRBD2	TGCGCCAGCAGCTTGGAGAGCGGGAGTCCAGATACGCAGTATTTT	CASSLESGSPDTQYF
TRBV20-1	.	16	TRBJ2-7	TRBD1	TGCTGTGCTAGAGGCACGACAGGGGACAGCTCCTACGAGCAGTACTTC	CCARGTTGDSSYEQYF
TRBV28	.	14	TRBJ1-5	.	TGTGCCAGCAGTTTATGGGGGGAGCATCAGCCCCAGCATTTT	CASSLWGEHQPQHF
TRBV6-5	few	15	TRBJ1-2	.	TGTGCCAGCAGTTACTCGCCGGCAGGGAACTATGGCTACACCTTC	CASSYSPAGNYGYTF
TRBV12-3/TRBV12-4	few	15	TRBJ1-6	.	TGTGCCAGCAGCTTCGGGGCAGCCTATAATTCACCCCTCCACTTT	CASSFGAAYNSPLHF
TRBV5-4	.	13	TRBJ1-2	TRBD1	TGTGCCAGCAGCTTTGGACAGGCTGGTGGCTACACCTTC	CASSFGQAGGYTF
TRBV5-4	few	15	TRBJ2-1	TRBD2	TGTGCCAGCACCGCGGGAGCGGGAGTAAAGAATGAGCAGTTCTTC	CASTAGAGVKNEQFF